These 30 T cell receptor beta chains came from one sample sequenced in a study of T cells in narcolepsy. The repertoire was sequenced with immunoSEQ multiplex PCR; TCRdb's copy has only in-frame clones and lacks some. The table records tens of thousands of clones, around 88% of them present only once. Material for sequencing was CD45RA- memory CD4+ T cells from PBMCs. The receptors were gathered from a human donor with narcolepsy.

This chain joins TRBV6-1 and TRBJ2-5, with D perhaps TRBD1 (6 bases). Trimming cost V 6 bases and J 1 base, with 15 bases left between them. The CDR3 is made up of 15 amino acids. CDR1 is MNHNS and CDR2 is SASEGT in the germline V gene. CDR3 amino acids: CASSRGAQLQETQYF. CDR3 in DNA: TGTGCCAGCAGCAGGGGCGCTCAGCTCCAAGAGACCCAGTACTTC.

A few counts support this clone. This rearrangement joins TRBV6-4 to TRBJ1-1; 7 nucleotides line up with TRBD1. With V trimmed by 6 bases and J by 5 bases, 9 bases remained unmatched. The CDR3 is 14 residues long. Germline CDR1 reads MRHNA; CDR2 reads SNTAGT. CDR3 DNA: TGTGCCAGCAGATCAAGTACAGGGGTTACTGAAGCTTTCTTT. It is translated as CASRSSTGVTEAFF.

The V and J genes are TRBV9 and TRBJ1-1; D is unclear. The V gene's germline CDR1 is SGDLS and CDR2 YYNGEE. This CDR3 contains 13 residues. Trimming removed 1 base from V and 1 base from J, with 5 bases in between. CDR3 sequence reads: CASSVMGNTEAFF. CDR3 in DNA: TGTGCCAGCAGCGTAATGGGGAACACTGAAGCTTTCTTT.

In its sample, this clone was seen a few times. The CDR3 is CATSLQTGGGEQYF. In DNA, the CDR3 is TGTGCCACCAGCTTACAGACAGGGGGCGGGGAGCAGTACTTC. The rearrangement joins TRBV15 to TRBJ2-7; 10 bases line up with TRBD1. This CDR3 has 14 amino acids. V was clipped by 5 bases and J by 7 bases; unmatched bases: 8. CDR1 and CDR2 (germline): LNHNV, YYDKDF (reference sequence).

The CDR3 region is CASSFSSGANVLTF. Here the CDR3 DNA reads TGCGCCAGCAGCTTTAGTTCTGGGGCCAACGTCCTGACTTTC. V gene TRBV5-1 combines with J gene TRBJ2-6, with unresolved D. V shed 2 bases and J shed 1 base, with 4 bases lying between them. The CDR3 has 14 residues. The germline gives CDR1 SGHRS, CDR2 YFSETQ.

The genes are TRBV5-4 and TRBJ1-2; 10 nucleotides agree with TRBD1. The CDR3 totals 16 residues. CDR1 SGHNT and CDR2 YYREEE come from the germline V gene (reference sequence). The V segment lost 3 bases and the J segment 4 bases; nucleotides outside the gene matches: 9. The CDR3 DNA follows: TGTGCCAGCAGCTCGGGGGGACAGGGGTATACCTATGGCTACACCTTC. Protein: CASSSGGQGYTYGYTF.

V gene TRBV6-5 combines with J gene TRBJ1-1, with TRBD1 as a possible D gene (5 bases). V lost 2 bases, J lost 7 bases, and 17 bases lay in between. The CDR3 consists of 15 residues. Germline CDR1 reads MNHEY; CDR2 reads SVGAGI. In nucleotides, the CDR3 is TGTGCCAGCAGTTACAAAGCAGGGCTACCCTTTGAAGCTTTCTTT. Translation: CASSYKAGLPFEAFF.

The chain employs TRBV5-1 and TRBJ2-7; the D is unclear. The V end lost 4 bases, the J end lost 4 bases, and 18 bases lay between the germline ends. Germline lookup yields CDR1 SGHRS and CDR2 YFSETQ. This CDR3 comprises 15 residues. The CDR3 DNA reads as TGCGCCAGCAGCCAGAGTGGCCAAGCACCGTACGAGCAGTACTTC. Its translation is CASSQSGQAPYEQYF.

V and J are TRBV19 and TRBJ1-1; no firm D call. Trimming stripped 7 bases from V and 3 bases from J, with 12 bases between. CDR3 length: 13 amino acids. Germline V lookup: CDR1 LNHDA, CDR2 SQIVND (reference sequence). CDR3 nucleotides: TGTGCCAGTACCCGCAGTGCCTACACTGAAGCTTTCTTT. Translated: CASTRSAYTEAFF.

This clone was counted once. The V and J genes are TRBV7-9 and TRBJ1-6, with D perhaps matching TRBD1 (5 bases). From germline, CDR1 is SEHNR and CDR2 FQNEAQ (reference sequence). Between the trimmed V and J ends, which lost 5 bases and 8 bases, there was a span of 16 bases. There are 15 residues in the CDR3. CDR3: CASSPTGRGDSPLHF. The CDR3 DNA reads as TGTGCCAGCAGCCCCACAGGCCGAGGGGATTCACCCCTCCACTTT.

This chain connects TRBV18 to TRBJ2-6; D is possibly TRBD1 (6 bases). V was clipped by 3 bases and J by 0 bases, with 12 bases between them. The CDR3 is made up of 17 amino acids. Germline CDR1 and CDR2: KGHSH and LQKENI. CDR3 nucleotides: TGTGCCAGCTCACCCAGACAGGATCCCTCTGGGGCCAACGTCCTGACTTTC. Amino acids: CASSPRQDPSGANVLTF.

The genes are TRBV10-1 and TRBJ2-5, with TRBD2 identical over 14 bases. The V gene's germline CDR1 is WNHNN and CDR2 SYGVQD (reference sequence). J lost 5 bases, V lost 10 bases, and 12 bases had no gene match. The CDR3 length is 16 residues. The CDR3 DNA reads TGCGCCATAGGACTAGCGGGGGGACGTCTTCTGGAGACCCAGTACTTC. Amino acids: CAIGLAGGRLLETQYF.

V is TRBV5-4 and J is TRBJ1-1; D remains unclear. Per the germline V gene, CDR1 is SGHNT and CDR2 is YYREEE (reference sequence). The CDR3 contains 15 residues. Trimming removed 5 bases at V and 1 base at J, with 15 bases between. The CDR3 sequence: CASSATKQGNTEAFF. For the CDR3, the DNA is TGTGCCAGCAGTGCGACCAAACAAGGGAACACTGAAGCTTTCTTT.

The CDR3 nucleotides read TGTGCCAGCAGCTTCCCCCTGGCTGGGAGCAATCAGCCCCAGCATTTT. This translates into CASSFPLAGSNQPQHF. The J gene is TRBJ1-5, the V gene TRBV5-8; no definite D call. This CDR3 spans 16 amino acids. Germline V lookup: CDR1 SGHTS, CDR2 YDEGEE. V lost 2 bases to trimming and J lost 1 base, with 13 bases between them.

V and J are TRBV15 and TRBJ1-2; D possibly corresponds to TRBD1 (6 bases). In germline, CDR1 is LNHNV, CDR2 YYDKDF (reference sequence). Trimming stripped 1 base from V and 8 bases from J, with 11 bases between. The CDR3 spans 13 residues. The chain's CDR3 is CATSRGGGEGYTF. The DNA of the CDR3 is TGTGCCACCAGCAGAGGGGGGGGCGAGGGCTACACCTTC. Full variable domain (rest looked up from reference TRBV15 and TRBJ1-2): DAMVIQNPRYQVTQFGKPVTLSCSQTLNHNVMYWYQQKSSQAPKLLFHYYDKDFNNEADTPDNFQSRRPNTSFCFLDIRSPGLGDTAMYLCATSRGGGEGYTFGSGTRLTVV.

The chain links TRBV5-3 to TRBJ2-3, with no clear D. TRBV5-3 is an open reading frame whose function is uncertain. The CDR3 loop spans 15 amino acids. V shed 0 bases and J shed 2 bases, with 10 bases lying between them. The CDR3 DNA reads TGTGCCAGAAGCTTGGTCGCTAAGGACACAGATACGCAGTATTTT. This encodes CARSLVAKDTDTQYF.

The chain has TRBV7-2 and TRBJ2-1; unclear D gene. CDR1 and CDR2 from the germline V gene are SGHTA and FQGNSA. The CDR3 extends over 15 amino acids. The V gene lost 0 bases and the J gene lost 7 bases, with 13 bases spanning the gap. The CDR3 protein is CASSLAPRVGNEQFF. The CDR3 nucleotides read TGTGCCAGCAGCTTAGCTCCCCGGGTCGGGAATGAGCAGTTCTTC.

The chain links TRBV5-1 to TRBJ1-1, with D perhaps TRBD1 (5 bases). The CDR3 is made up of 15 amino acids. Per the germline V gene, CDR1 is SGHRS and CDR2 is YFSETQ. Trimming stripped 2 bases from V and 0 bases from J, with 11 bases between. For the CDR3, the DNA is TGCGCCAGCAGCTTTCAGGGAGGCATGAACACTGAAGCTTTCTTT. Amino acid sequence: CASSFQGGMNTEAFF.

V gene TRBV11-3 combines with J gene TRBJ1-1; 7 nucleotides align to TRBD1. Germline V gene lookup returns CDR1 SGHNT and CDR2 YENEEA. The CDR3 covers 13 residues. V shed 10 bases, J shed 5 bases, and the junction held 10 bases outside the gene matches. The CDR3 loop reads CATQGLWNTEAFF. For the CDR3, the DNA is TGTGCCACACAGGGGTTATGGAATACTGAAGCTTTCTTT.

V and J are TRBV5-1 and TRBJ1-1; D remains ambiguous. The germline gives CDR1 SGHRS, CDR2 YFSETQ. V was trimmed by 1 base and J by 6 bases, leaving 19 bases between them. The CDR3 is 16 amino acids. This CDR3 reads CASSLNSVREAAEAFF. In DNA, the CDR3 is TGCGCCAGCAGCTTGAACTCGGTAAGGGAGGCCGCTGAAGCTTTCTTT.

The chain links TRBV5-1 to TRBJ2-7; 9 bases map to TRBD1. This CDR3 region has 17 residues. J was trimmed by 1 base and V by 4 bases; bases with no gene match: 12. The germline V gene has CDR1 SGHRS and CDR2 YFSETQ. This CDR3 is CASSHRDRVRASYEQYF. The CDR3 nucleotides read TGCGCCAGCAGCCACCGGGACAGGGTGAGGGCTTCCTACGAGCAGTACTTC.

The rearrangement uses TRBV6-1 and TRBJ2-7; 9 bases line up with TRBD2. Germline CDR1 and CDR2: MNHNS and SASEGT. This CDR3 has 13 residues. The V gene end was trimmed by 5 bases and the J gene end by 3 bases; junction bases not matched to a gene: 2. This CDR3 is CASSRGGGYEQYF. In nucleotides, the CDR3 is TGTGCCAGCAGTCGCGGGGGGGGCTACGAGCAGTACTTC.

This sequence joins TRBV7-2 and TRBJ1-3, with a possible D match to TRBD1 (5 bases). The CDR3 covers 14 residues. V shed 1 base and J shed 7 bases, with 11 bases lying between them. Germline V gene data show CDR1 as SGHTA and CDR2 as FQGNSA. Here the CDR3 reads CASSLDGGGNTIYF. In nucleotides, the CDR3 is TGTGCCAGCAGCTTAGATGGCGGGGGGAACACCATATATTTT. Full variable domain (rest looked up from reference TRBV7-2 and TRBJ1-3): GAGVSQSPSNKVTEKGKDVELRCDPISGHTALYWYRQSLGQGLEFLIYFQGNSAPDKSGLPSDRFSAERTGGSVSTLTIQRTQQEDSAVYLCASSLDGGGNTIYFGEGSWLTVV.

In DNA form, the CDR3 reads TGTGCCAGCAGCCCCAGGACCGGAAACACTGAAGCTTTCTTT. Amino acid sequence: CASSPRTGNTEAFF. The V gene is TRBV5-4, the J gene TRBJ1-1; no definite D call. The CDR3 is 14 amino acids. Trimming stripped 4 bases from V and 2 bases from J, with 12 bases between. CDR1 is SGHNT, CDR2 YYREEE, per germline (reference sequence). Together with reference TRBV5-4 and TRBJ1-1, the CDR3 gives the full variable domain: ETGVTQSPTHLIKTRGQQVTLRCSSQSGHNTVSWYQQALGQGPQFIFQYYREEENGRGNFPPRFSGLQFPNYSSELNVNALELDDSALYLCASSPRTGNTEAFFGQGTRLTVV.

V and J are TRBV10-3 and TRBJ2-1; TRBD2 matches at 7 bases. Looked up from germline, CDR1 is ENHRY and CDR2 is SYGVKD. The CDR3 totals 15 residues. Trimming at V came to 9 bases and at J to 5 bases, leaving 13 bases not matched to a gene. The CDR3 DNA is TGTGCCATTTCGACTAGCCCACAAGGGGACAATGAGCAGTTCTTC. Protein sequence: CAISTSPQGDNEQFF.

The chain is built from TRBV2 and TRBJ1-5; 7 bases align to TRBD1. Germline V gene lookup returns CDR1 SNHLY and CDR2 FYNNEI. The CDR3 totals 13 residues. V was pared by 8 bases and J by 1 base, with 2 bases of the junction left unmatched. The CDR3 DNA reads TGTGCCAGCGGACAGGAGAGCAATCAGCCCCAGCATTTT. It yields the protein CASGQESNQPQHF.

The genes are TRBV19 and TRBJ2-1, with TRBD1 matching 10 bases. Germline trimming cut 5 bases from V and 11 bases from J; bases unmatched to any gene: 12. The CDR3 loop spans 15 amino acids. Germline lookup yields CDR1 LNHDA and CDR2 SQIVND (reference sequence). CDR3 nucleotides: TGTGCCAGTAGTCTAGGACAGGGGGTATACCCTCAGCAGTTCTTC. This gives the protein CASSLGQGVYPQQFF.

The chain combines TRBV7-3 with TRBJ2-4; 7 bases align to TRBD1. With V trimmed by 6 bases and J by 4 bases, 12 bases remained unmatched. This CDR3 spans 16 amino acids. Germline V CDR1 and CDR2: SGHTA, FQGTGA. The CDR3 bases are TGTGCCAGCAGAATTAGCAGAGGGGGCCATAAAAACATTCAGTACTTC. Encoded protein: CASRISRGGHKNIQYF.

The chain employs TRBV27 and TRBJ2-3, with a possible D match to TRBD1 (5 bases). Trimming took off 0 bases at V and 10 bases at J, with 14 bases between the two ends. The V gene's germline CDR1 is MNHEY and CDR2 SMNVEV (reference sequence). This CDR3 contains 14 residues. CDR3 amino acids: CASSLSTTVAPQYF. CDR3 nucleotides: TGTGCCAGCAGTTTATCCACGACAGTCGCCCCGCAGTATTTT.

This clone was detected only once. The gene calls are TRBV25-1 and TRBJ1-2, with 10 bases matching TRBD1. The germline V gene encodes CDR1 MGHDK and CDR2 SYGVNS. The length of the CDR3 is 15 residues. V gave up 2 bases and J gave up 8 bases; unmatched junction bases: 8. The CDR3 region is CASSETGTGAIGYTF. CDR3 DNA sequence: TGTGCCAGCAGTGAAACCGGGACAGGGGCCATCGGCTACACCTTC.